The source of this T cell receptor (beta chain) is a study of T cells in Graves' hyperthyroidism and ophthalmopathy. General study points: Blood shared most expanded thyroid clonotypes above 0.001.

TCR beta CDR3 sequences were amplified from RNA transcripts. HTBI primers were used for first-round RT-PCR of the TCR CDR3. TCRdb reprocessed the multiplex PCR reads with MiXCR, giving one entry per CDR3 protein. The sample contains approximately 300,000 distinct CDR3 sequences, approximately 18% of which appear only once. This clonotype appeared many times. Its antigen is not identified. Exclusion of patients followed from uncontrolled infection, other autoimmune disease, pregnancy or lactation. Used for diagnoses were clinical symptoms, serum thyroxine and TRAb, thyroid ultrasound and orbital computed tomography. This sample holds PBMCs from 8 to 10 ml fresh peripheral blood. The sequenced material came from blood. The sequence was collected from a man aged 50 or older with Graves' ophthalmopathy.

The CDR3 nucleotides read TGTGCCAGCAGCCGACTAGCGGGAACAGACAATGAGCAGTTCTTC. The encoded protein is CASSRLAGTDNEQFF. This rearrangement joins TRBV5-4 to TRBJ2-1, with 11 bases identical to TRBD2. The CDR3 spans 15 residues. Germline loops: CDR1 SGHNT, CDR2 YYREEE (reference sequence). Germline trimming cut 4 bases from V and 5 bases from J; bases unmatched to any gene: 5.